This TCR beta chain was captured by sequencing in a study of shared clonotypes between healthy human individuals. A CD45RA-negative memory subset and a CD45RA+ naive subset were separated from the CD4+ cells. The CDR3 is 16 residues long. Trimming shortened V by 1 base and J by 7 bases, and 16 bases separated the two germline ends. Looked up from germline, CDR1 is MGHRA and CDR2 is YSYEKL. Whole-study findings and limits: Despite large depth, rarefaction showed incomplete sorted-subset sequencing.

A single count supports this clone. Its antigen is unknown. Generated by immunoSEQ multiplex PCR, the TCRdb table keeps only in-frame clones and is missing some. The data hold roughly 1,500,000 clones, with approximately 98.5% observed a single time. The chain is built from TRBV4-1 and TRBJ1-4; maybe TRBD1 (5 bases). This sequence originates from a young man in good health. The sample consisted of naive CD4+ T cells sorted from blood. This sample's subset: CD45RA+ positively selected. CDR3 nucleotides: TGCGCCAGCAGCCAAGTCGGAGGGGCGGTAGGTGAAAAACTGTTTTTT. Protein product: CASSQVGGAVGEKLFF.